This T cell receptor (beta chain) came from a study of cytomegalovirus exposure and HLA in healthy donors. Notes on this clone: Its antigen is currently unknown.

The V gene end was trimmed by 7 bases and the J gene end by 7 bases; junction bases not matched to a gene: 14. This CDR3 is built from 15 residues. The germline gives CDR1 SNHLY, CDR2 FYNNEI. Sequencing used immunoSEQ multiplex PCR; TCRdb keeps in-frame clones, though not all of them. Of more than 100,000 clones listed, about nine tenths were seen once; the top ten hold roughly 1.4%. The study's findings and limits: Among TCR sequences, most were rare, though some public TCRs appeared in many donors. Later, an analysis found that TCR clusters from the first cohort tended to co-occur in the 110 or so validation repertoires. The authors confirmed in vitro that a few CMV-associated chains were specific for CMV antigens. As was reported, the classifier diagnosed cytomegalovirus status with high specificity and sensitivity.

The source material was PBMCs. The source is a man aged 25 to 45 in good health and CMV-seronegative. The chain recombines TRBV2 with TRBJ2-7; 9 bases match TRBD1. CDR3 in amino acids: CASNIQTGTGWEQYF. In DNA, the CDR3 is TGTGCCAGCAACATTCAGACCGGGACAGGGTGGGAGCAGTACTTC.